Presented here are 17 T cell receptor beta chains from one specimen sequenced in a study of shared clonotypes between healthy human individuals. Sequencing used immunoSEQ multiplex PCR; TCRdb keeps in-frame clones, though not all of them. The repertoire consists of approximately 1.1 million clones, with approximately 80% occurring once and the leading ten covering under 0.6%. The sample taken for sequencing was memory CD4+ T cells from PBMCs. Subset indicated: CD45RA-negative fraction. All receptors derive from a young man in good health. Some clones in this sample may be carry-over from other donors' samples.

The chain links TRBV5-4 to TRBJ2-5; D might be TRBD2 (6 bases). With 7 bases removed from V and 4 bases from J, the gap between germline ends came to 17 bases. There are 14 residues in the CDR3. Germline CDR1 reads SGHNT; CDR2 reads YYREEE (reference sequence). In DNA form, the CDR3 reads TGTGCCAGCGGAGGCGGGGCCCGAGGAGAGACCCAGTACTTC. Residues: CASGGGARGETQYF.

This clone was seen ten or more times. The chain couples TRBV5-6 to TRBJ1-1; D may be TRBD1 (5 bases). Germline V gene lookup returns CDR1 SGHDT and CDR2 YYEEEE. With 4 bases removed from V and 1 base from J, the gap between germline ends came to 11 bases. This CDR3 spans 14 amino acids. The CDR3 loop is CASSVVDRNTEAFF. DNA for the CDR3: TGTGCCAGCAGCGTTGTCGACAGGAACACTGAAGCTTTCTTT.

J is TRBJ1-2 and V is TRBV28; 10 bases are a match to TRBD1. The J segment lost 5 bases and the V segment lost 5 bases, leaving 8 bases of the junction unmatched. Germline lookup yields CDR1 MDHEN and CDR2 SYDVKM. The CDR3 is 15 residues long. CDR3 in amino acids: CASSPRDRGLYGYTF. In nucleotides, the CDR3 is TGTGCCAGCAGTCCCAGGGACAGGGGTCTATATGGCTACACCTTC.

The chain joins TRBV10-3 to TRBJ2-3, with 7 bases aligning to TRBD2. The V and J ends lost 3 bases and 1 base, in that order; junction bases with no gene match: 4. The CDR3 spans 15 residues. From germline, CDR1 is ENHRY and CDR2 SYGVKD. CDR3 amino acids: CAISEGRAGTDTQYF. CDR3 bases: TGTGCCATCAGTGAAGGGAGGGCCGGCACAGATACGCAGTATTTT.

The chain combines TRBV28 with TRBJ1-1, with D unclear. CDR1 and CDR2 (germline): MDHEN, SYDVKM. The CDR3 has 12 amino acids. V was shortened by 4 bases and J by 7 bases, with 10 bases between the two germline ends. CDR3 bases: TGTGCCAGCAGTTCTTTACACCGTGAAGCTTTCTTT. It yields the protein CASSSLHREAFF.

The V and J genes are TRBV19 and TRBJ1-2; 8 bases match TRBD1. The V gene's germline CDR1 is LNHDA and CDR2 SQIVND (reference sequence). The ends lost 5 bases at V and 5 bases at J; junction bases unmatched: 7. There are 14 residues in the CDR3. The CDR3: CASSPQGAHYGYTF. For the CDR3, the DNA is TGTGCCAGTAGTCCTCAGGGGGCACATTATGGCTACACCTTC.

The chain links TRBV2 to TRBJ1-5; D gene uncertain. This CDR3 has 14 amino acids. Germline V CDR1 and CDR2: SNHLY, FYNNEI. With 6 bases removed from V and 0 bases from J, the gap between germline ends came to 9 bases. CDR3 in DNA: TGTGCCAGCAGGGGAGGAGGTAGCAATCAGCCCCAGCATTTT. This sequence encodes CASRGGGSNQPQHF. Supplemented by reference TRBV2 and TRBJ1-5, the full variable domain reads EPEVTQTPSHQVTQMGQEVILRCVPISNHLYFYWYRQILGQKVEFLVSFYNNEISEKSEIFDDQFSVERPDGSNFTLKIRSTKLEDSAMYFCASRGGGSNQPQHFGDGTRLSIL.

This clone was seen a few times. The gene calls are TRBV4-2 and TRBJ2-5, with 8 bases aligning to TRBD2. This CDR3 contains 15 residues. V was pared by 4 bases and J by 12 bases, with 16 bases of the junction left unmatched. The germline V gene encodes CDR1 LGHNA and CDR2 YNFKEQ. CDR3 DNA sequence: TGTGCCAGCAGCCTAAGAGCGGGGGACCGGACCGGCGAGTACTTC. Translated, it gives CASSLRAGDRTGEYF.

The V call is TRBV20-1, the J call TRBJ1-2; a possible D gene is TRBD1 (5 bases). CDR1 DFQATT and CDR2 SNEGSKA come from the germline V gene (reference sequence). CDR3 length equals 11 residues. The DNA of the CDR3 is TGCAGGCCCCCGGGGGACTATGGCTACACCTTC. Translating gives CRPPGDYGYTF.

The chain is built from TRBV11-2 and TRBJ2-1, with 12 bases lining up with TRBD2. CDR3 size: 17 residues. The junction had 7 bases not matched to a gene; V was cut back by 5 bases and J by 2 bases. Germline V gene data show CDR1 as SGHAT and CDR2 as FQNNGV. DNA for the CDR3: TGTGCCAGCAGCCGCAGACTAGCGGGAGTGACCTACAATGAGCAGTTCTTC. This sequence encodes CASSRRLAGVTYNEQFF.

CDR3 DNA: TGTGCCAGCAGTGGAGACAGGGGGTGGGGAGAGACCCAGTACTTC. Protein product: CASSGDRGWGETQYF. The chain recombines TRBV6-4 with TRBJ2-5; 9 bases fit TRBD1. Germline CDR1 MRHNA, CDR2 SNTAGT. The ends lost 4 bases at V and 4 bases at J; junction bases unmatched: 7. The CDR3 totals 15 residues.

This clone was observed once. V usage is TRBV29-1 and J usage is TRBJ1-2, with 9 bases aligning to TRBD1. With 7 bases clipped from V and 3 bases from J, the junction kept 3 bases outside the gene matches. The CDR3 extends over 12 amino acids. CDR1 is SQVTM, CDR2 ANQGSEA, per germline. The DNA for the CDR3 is TGCAGCGACAGGACAGGGGACTATGGCTACACCTTC. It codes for CSDRTGDYGYTF.

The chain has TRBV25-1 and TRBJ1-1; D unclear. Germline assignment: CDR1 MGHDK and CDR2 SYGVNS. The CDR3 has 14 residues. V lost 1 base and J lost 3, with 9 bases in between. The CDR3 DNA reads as TGTGCCAGCAGTGAATTTAAGGGTCACACTGAAGCTTTCTTT. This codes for CASSEFKGHTEAFF. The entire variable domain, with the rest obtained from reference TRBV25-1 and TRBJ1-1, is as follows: EADIYQTPRYLVIGTGKKITLECSQTMGHDKMYWYQQDPGMELHLIHYSYGVNSTEKGDLSSESTVSRIRTEHFPLTLESARPSHTSQYLCASSEFKGHTEAFFGQGTRLTVV.

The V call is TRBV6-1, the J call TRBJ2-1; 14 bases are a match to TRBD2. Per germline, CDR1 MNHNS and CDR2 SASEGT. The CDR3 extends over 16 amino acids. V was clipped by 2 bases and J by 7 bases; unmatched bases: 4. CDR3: CASSERGTSGSNEQFF. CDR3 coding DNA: TGTGCCAGCAGTGAAAGGGGGACTAGCGGGAGTAATGAGCAGTTCTTC.

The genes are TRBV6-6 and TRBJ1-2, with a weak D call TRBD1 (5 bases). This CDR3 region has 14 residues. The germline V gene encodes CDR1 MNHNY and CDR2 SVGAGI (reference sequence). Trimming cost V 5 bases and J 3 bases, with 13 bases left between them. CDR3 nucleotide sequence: TGTGCCAGCAGTCCAGGGTCCCGAGACTATGGCTACACCTTC. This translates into CASSPGSRDYGYTF.

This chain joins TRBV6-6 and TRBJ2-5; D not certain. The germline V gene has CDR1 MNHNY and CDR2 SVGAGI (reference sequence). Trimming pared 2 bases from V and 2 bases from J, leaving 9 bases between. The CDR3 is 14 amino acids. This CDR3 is CASSYANAQETQYF. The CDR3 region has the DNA TGTGCCAGCAGTTACGCGAACGCGCAAGAGACCCAGTACTTC.

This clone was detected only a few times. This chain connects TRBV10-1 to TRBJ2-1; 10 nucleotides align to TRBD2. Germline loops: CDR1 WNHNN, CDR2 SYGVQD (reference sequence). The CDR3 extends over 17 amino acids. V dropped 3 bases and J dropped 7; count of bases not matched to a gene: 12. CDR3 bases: TGCGCCAGCAGTGATCCTAGCGGGAGTGTCCCCTGGAATGAGCAGTTCTTC. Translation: CASSDPSGSVPWNEQFF.